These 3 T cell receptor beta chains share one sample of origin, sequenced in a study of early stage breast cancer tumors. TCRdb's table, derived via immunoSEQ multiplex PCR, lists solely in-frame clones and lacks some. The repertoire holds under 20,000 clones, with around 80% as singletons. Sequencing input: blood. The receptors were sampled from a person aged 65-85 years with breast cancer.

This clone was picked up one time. This CDR3 reads CASSLRGMSNQPQHF. The CDR3 nucleotides read TGTGCCAGCAGTCTCAGGGGGATGAGCAATCAGCCCCAGCATTTT. V usage is TRBV27 and J usage is TRBJ1-5; 7 bases fit TRBD1. CDR3 size: 15 residues. CDR1 is MNHEY, CDR2 SMNVEV, per germline (reference sequence). Losses at the gene ends were 5 bases for V and 1 base for J; bases not matched to a gene: 5.

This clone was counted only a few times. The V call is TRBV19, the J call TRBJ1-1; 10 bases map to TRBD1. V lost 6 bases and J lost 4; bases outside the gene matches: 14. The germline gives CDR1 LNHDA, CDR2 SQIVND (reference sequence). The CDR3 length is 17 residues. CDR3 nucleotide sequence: TGTGCCAGTAGGCCCAGGGACAGGGGCCAAGTGAGCACTGAAGCTTTCTTT. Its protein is CASRPRDRGQVSTEAFF.

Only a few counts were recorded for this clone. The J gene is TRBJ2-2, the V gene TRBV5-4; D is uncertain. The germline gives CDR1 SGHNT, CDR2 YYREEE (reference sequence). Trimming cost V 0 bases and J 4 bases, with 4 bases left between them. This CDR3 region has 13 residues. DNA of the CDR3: TGTGCCAGCAGCTTGGCCGTCACCGGGGAGCTGTTTTTT. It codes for CASSLAVTGELFF.